A selection of T cell receptor beta chains follows, all from one sample in a study of blood T cell dynamics during melanoma immunotherapy. Clones were sequenced by immunoSEQ multiplex PCR, and TCRdb holds only the in-frame ones, with some missing. Among about 11,000 clones listed, roughly 80% were seen once. The sample in question was blood, obtained from a patient treated with checkpoint blockade. These TCRs come from a human donor with melanoma. The CDR3 runs from the conserved cysteine through the conserved F or W. The D gene is left open where the match is weak. Expanded clones get a size class; other rows say once, few or many, or leave the size out.

>-|-|TRBJ2-7|TRBV28
TGTGCCAGCAGTTTAGAGGCTTGGCTCGGAATCTACGAGCAGTACTTC
CASSLEAWLGIYEQYF
>-|TRBD2|TRBJ2-2|TRBV7-3
TGTGCCAGCCGCGTAGCGGGAGATGGGGAGCTGTTTTTT
CASRVAGDGELFF
>-|-|TRBJ2-3|TRBV29-1
TGCAGCGAGTCGACCAGCACAGATACGCAGTATTTT
CSESTSTDTQYF
>-|TRBD1|TRBJ2-7|TRBV2
TGTGCCAGCAGGGAGGGACAGGGAAACGAGCAGTACTTC
CASREGQGNEQYF
>once|TRBD1|TRBJ2-5|TRBV27
TGTGCCAGCAGCTTATACGCGGGTGACAGGGTGGACCAAGAGACCCAGTACTTC
CASSLYAGDRVDQETQYF
>-|TRBD1|TRBJ1-5|TRBV6-1
TGTGCCATCAGTGAGCGGGGGACAGCTAGCAATCAGCCCCAGCATTTT
CAISERGTASNQPQHF
>-|TRBD2|TRBJ2-1|TRBV11-2
TGTGCCAGCAGCTCCTTGCGGCTAGCGGGAAGGCGGAGGGTTGAGCAGTTCTTC
CASSSLRLAGRRRVEQFF
>-|-|TRBJ2-5|TRBV21-1
TGTGCCAGCAGCTTCCCGGGACCAGGGGAGACCCAGTACTTC
CASSFPGPGETQYF
>-|TRBD1|TRBJ1-1|TRBV11-2
TGTGCCAGCAGTTCAGGGACCGGACAGGTCACTGAAGCTTTCTTT
CASSSGTGQVTEAFF
>-|TRBD1|TRBJ1-2|TRBV7-9
TGTGCCAGCAGCACTTCCCTAGGGGGCGATGGCTACACCTTC
CASSTSLGGDGYTF
>-|TRBD2|TRBJ2-4|TRBV2
TGTGCCAGCAGTGGCCGGGGACTACCGAGGGACATTCAGTACTTC
CASSGRGLPRDIQYF
>-|-|TRBJ2-3|TRBV5-1
TGCGCCAGCAGCCTTAGTCGCGATACGCAGTATTTT
CASSLSRDTQYF
>-|-|TRBJ2-1|TRBV19
TGTGCCAGTAGTACCCAGGCTAGCGTGAACTCCTACAATGAGCAGTTCTTC
CASSTQASVNSYNEQFF
>-|-|TRBJ1-1|TRBV7-9
TGTGCCAGCAGCCCTCGTCCTGGGCCCATGAACACTGAAGCTTTCTTT
CASSPRPGPMNTEAFF
>-|-|TRBJ1-2|TRBV13
TGTGCCAGCAGCTCACCCCAGGCCACTCCTAACTATGGCTACGCCTTC
CASSSPQATPNYGYAF
>few|-|TRBJ1-1|TRBV6-1
TGTGCCAGCAGTTACGCCGAACAAGCTTTCTTT
CASSYAEQAFF
>once|TRBD1|TRBJ2-6|TRBV7-9
TGTGCCAGCAGAGGAACCGGGACAGGGAACTCTGGGGCCAACGTCCTGACTTTC
CASRGTGTGNSGANVLTF
>medium-sized|TRBD1|TRBJ1-6|TRBV7-9
TGTGCCAGCAGCCCGGGACAGGGTAATTCACCCCTCCACTTT
CASSPGQGNSPLHF
>-|-|TRBJ2-1|TRBV11-3
TGTGCCAGCAGCGAGACCCGCGGAACCTACAATGAGCAGTTCTTC
CASSETRGTYNEQFF
>-|-|TRBJ2-7|TRBV27
TGTGCCAGCAGTTTATCCCCCGGGTCCTACGAGCAGTACTTC
CASSLSPGSYEQYF
>-|TRBD1|TRBJ1-1|TRBV5-4
TGTGCCAGCAGCTGGGACAGGGGTAACACTGAAGCTTTCTTT
CASSWDRGNTEAFF
>-|-|TRBJ2-5|TRBV9
TGTGCCAGCAGCGTACTCCCCGCTGGAGAGACCCAGTACTTC
CASSVLPAGETQYF
>-|-|TRBJ2-1|TRBV6-6
TGTGCCAGTTCCTTCCCCGGAGGCTCCTACAATGAGCAGTTCTTC
CASSFPGGSYNEQFF
>few|TRBD1|TRBJ1-5|TRBV19
TGTGCCAGTAGTAGACAGGGAAATAGGAGCAATCAGCCCCAGCATTTT
CASSRQGNRSNQPQHF
>-|-|TRBJ2-2|TRBV19
TGTGCCAGTAGTATTCCAGGGGTCACCGGGGAGCTGTTTTTT
CASSIPGVTGELFF
>once|TRBD1|TRBJ2-5|TRBV11-2
TGTGCCAGCAGACCGGACAGGTACCAAGAGACCCAGTACTTC
CASRPDRYQETQYF
>-|TRBD2|TRBJ2-5|TRBV7-8
TGTGCCAGCAGCTTAGTGGCTAGCGGATACGGCCAGACCCAGTACTTC
CASSLVASGYGQTQYF
>-|TRBD1|TRBJ1-1|TRBV4-2
TGTGCCAGCAGCCCCCGATCTATCTATCGGGACAGGGGAACTGGTGAAGCTTTCTTT
CASSPRSIYRDRGTGEAFF
>-|-|TRBJ1-2|TRBV6-5
TGTGCCAGCAGTTACGAGGGAAAAGGATATGGCTACACCTTC
CASSYEGKGYGYTF
>-|TRBD1|TRBJ1-4|TRBV19
TGTGCCAGTAGTCCAACAGGGGTGTCCGAAAAACTGTTTTTT
CASSPTGVSEKLFF
>-|TRBD2|TRBJ2-3|TRBV19
TGTGCCAGCCGGACTAGCGGGAGCCTAAATACGCAGTATTTT
CASRTSGSLNTQYF
>-|TRBD1|TRBJ1-1|TRBV19
TGTGCCAGTAGTATCGGGACAGGGGTGGCGCTGAACACTGAAGCTTTCTTT
CASSIGTGVALNTEAFF
>-|-|TRBJ1-4|TRBV6-1
TGTGCCAGCAACCCAGGTCAAGGTGAAAAACTGTTTTTT
CASNPGQGEKLFF
>-|-|TRBJ2-6|TRBV7-3
TGTGCCAGCAGCTTAAAGTCGAAAACTGGGGCCAACGTCCTGACTTTC
CASSLKSKTGANVLTF
>-|TRBD1|TRBJ2-5|TRBV7-3
TGTGCCAGCAGCCCGTCATCACAGGGGCCAGAGGAGACCCAGTACTTC
CASSPSSQGPEETQYF